This T cell receptor beta chain was profiled in a study of blood T cell repertoires in COVID-19. Across the study: Samples of COVID-19 (acute and convalescent) were obtained from the United States, Italy and Spain.

Sequencing was performed with immunoSEQ multiplex PCR; in TCRdb, only in-frame clones are kept and a portion is missing. The sample records some 120,000 clones, roughly 80% being singletons. V lost 5 bases, J lost 4 bases, and 4 bases stayed unmatched. The CDR3 contains 14 residues. Germline V lookup: CDR1 SGHRS, CDR2 YFSETQ. The chain couples TRBV5-1 to TRBJ1-1; TRBD1 matches 11 bases. This sequence was found in a woman between 55 and 75 years old with acute or convalescent COVID-19. Sequencing was done on a sample of peripheral blood. The CDR3: CASRPGQGGTEAFF. The CDR3 DNA sequence: TGCGCCAGCAGACCGGGACAGGGGGGCACTGAAGCTTTCTTT.